These 21 T cell receptor beta chains originate from one sample sequenced in a study of response to subunit inactivated influenza vaccine. TCRdb reprocessed the RT-PCR reads via MiXCR and lists one record per CDR3 protein. The table lists 300,000 to 350,000 distinct CDR3 sequences, around a fifth of them singletons, with roughly 10% in the top ten. The sequenced sample was PBMCs from blood, obtained about 20 months after vaccination. The origin of the receptors is a man aged 50 to 69 who received an inactivated influenza vaccine.

This clonotype has ten or more counts. The gene calls are TRBV3-1 and TRBJ2-2; D is unresolved. V was cut by 4 bases and J by 3 bases, with 9 bases left in between. The CDR3 runs 14 residues. Germline loops: CDR1 LGHDT, CDR2 YNNKEL (reference sequence). CDR3 bases: TGTGCCAGCAGCCCAGCCCCGGACACCGGGGAGCTGTTTTTT. It encodes CASSPAPDTGELFF.

The chain recombines TRBV7-2 with TRBJ1-6; D gene uncertain. This CDR3 spans 15 amino acids. CDR1 and CDR2 from the germline V gene are SGHTA and FQGNSA. The germline V and J ends were trimmed by 7 bases and 2 bases, with 12 bases remaining between them. DNA of the CDR3: TGTGCCAGCACCCGGTGGCTCGCCTATAATTCACCCCTCCACTTT. Amino acids: CASTRWLAYNSPLHF.

This clonotype appeared a few times. This sequence joins TRBV4-3 and TRBJ2-7, with TRBD2 as a possible D gene (5 bases). Per germline, CDR1 LGHNA and CDR2 YSLEER. CDR3 length equals 15 residues. The ends were cut back, 4 bases at V and 0 bases at J, with 13 bases in the middle. The CDR3 bases are TGCGCCAGCAGCCCCGGCCTAGGGAGCTCCTACGAGCAGTACTTC. Amino acid sequence: CASSPGLGSSYEQYF.

This clonotype was seen repeatedly, ten times or more. This rearrangement joins TRBV6-1 to TRBJ1-2; TRBD1 matches 10 bases. Trimming cost V 4 bases and J 4 bases; bases outside gene matches: 12. Germline V CDR1 and CDR2: MNHNS, SASEGT. This CDR3 region has 17 residues. The CDR3 loop reads CASSAEDPGQGLYGYTF. CDR3 coding DNA: TGTGCCAGCAGTGCCGAGGACCCGGGACAGGGGCTCTATGGCTACACCTTC.

This rearrangement joins TRBV28 to TRBJ1-3; D may be TRBD1 (6 bases). Deletions cut 3 bases from V and 1 base from J, with 10 bases between. Germline CDR1 MDHEN, CDR2 SYDVKM. This CDR3 has 15 amino acids. The CDR3 loop is CASSLTGTSGNTIYF. The DNA for the CDR3 is TGTGCCAGCAGTTTGACCGGGACATCTGGAAACACCATATATTTT.

This clonotype was recorded only once. This rearrangement joins TRBV15 to TRBJ2-1; D perhaps matches TRBD2 (5 bases). This CDR3 comprises 16 residues. Germline CDR1 LNHNV, CDR2 YYDKDF (reference sequence). The V gene lost 3 bases and the J gene lost 0 bases, with 12 bases spanning the gap. CDR3 sequence: CATSRTRGISYNEQFF. The CDR3 coding sequence is TGTGCCACCAGCAGGACCCGGGGAATCTCCTACAATGAGCAGTTCTTC.

This clonotype was recorded many times. This chain links TRBV12-3 or TRBV12-4 with TRBJ2-5; D is ambiguous. The CDR3 covers 11 residues. The V end lost 6 bases, the J end lost 4 bases, and 6 bases lay between the germline ends. CDR3 sequence reads: CASSHGETQYF. Here the CDR3 DNA reads TGTGCCAGCAGCCACGGAGAGACCCAGTACTTC.

The chain joins TRBV4-3 to TRBJ2-1; 12 bases map to TRBD2. The V gene's germline CDR1 is LGHNA and CDR2 YSLEER. The V gene end was trimmed by 4 bases and the J gene end by 8 bases; junction bases not matched to a gene: 6. The CDR3 contains 15 residues. The CDR3 bases are TGCGCCAGCAGCCGCCTAGCGGGAGGGCTTGATGAGCAGTTCTTC. This translates into CASSRLAGGLDEQFF.

This clonotype was detected a few times. The gene calls are TRBV10-3 and TRBJ2-7; no clear D gene. Germline CDR1 is ENHRY and CDR2 is SYGVKD. V was cut by 10 bases and J by 0 bases, with 10 bases left in between. The CDR3 spans 12 residues. Written as DNA, the CDR3 is TGTGCCACTGAAGGTTACTCCTACGAGCAGTACTTC. Protein product: CATEGYSYEQYF.

This chain connects TRBV18 to TRBJ2-3, with D possibly matching TRBD2 (6 bases). This CDR3 is built from 16 residues. V lost 5 bases and J 2 bases, leaving 17 bases between the germline ends. Per germline, CDR1 KGHSH and CDR2 LQKENI. The chain's CDR3 is CASSATGTRSTDTQYF. CDR3 in DNA: TGTGCCAGCTCAGCAACCGGGACTCGATCCACAGATACGCAGTATTTT.

This chain links TRBV6-2 or TRBV6-3 with TRBJ2-2; no clear D. Germline V gives CDR1 MNHEY, CDR2 SVGEGT. This CDR3 is 12 amino acids long. Trimming shortened V by 6 bases and J by 7 bases, and 9 bases separated the two germline ends. Here the CDR3 DNA reads TGTGCCAGCAGCAAGGGCTTCGGGGAGCTGTTTTTT. Its translation is CASSKGFGELFF.

The chain has TRBV12-3 or TRBV12-4 and TRBJ2-1; D gene ambiguous. This CDR3 spans 15 amino acids. The V gene lost 1 base and the J gene lost 1 base, with 8 bases spanning the gap. The CDR3 protein is CASSLETPSYNEQFF. Here the CDR3 DNA reads TGTGCCAGCAGTTTAGAAACTCCTTCCTACAATGAGCAGTTCTTC.

This clonotype showed up many times. The gene calls are TRBV15 and TRBJ1-3, with D unclear. CDR3 length: 15 amino acids. Per the germline V gene, CDR1 is LNHNV and CDR2 is YYDKDF (reference sequence). Trimming shortened V by 0 bases and J by 1 base, and 7 bases separated the two germline ends. The chain's CDR3 is CATSRDLESGNTIYF. The DNA for the CDR3 is TGTGCCACCAGCAGAGATCTCGAATCTGGAAACACCATATATTTT. Combining the CDR3 with reference TRBV15 and TRBJ1-3 gives the whole variable domain DAMVIQNPRYQVTQFGKPVTLSCSQTLNHNVMYWYQQKSSQAPKLLFHYYDKDFNNEADTPDNFQSRRPNTSFCFLDIRSPGLGDTAMYLCATSRDLESGNTIYFGEGSWLTVV.

This clonotype showed up just a few times. The gene calls are TRBV12-3 or TRBV12-4 and TRBJ1-3, with D hard to call. With 1 base removed from V and 9 bases from J, the gap between germline ends came to 7 bases. CDR3 size: 12 residues. CDR3 region: CASSLDLSTIYF. The CDR3 coding sequence is TGTGCCAGCAGTTTAGACCTCTCCACCATATATTTT.

In this sample, this clonotype turned up a few times. The chain recombines TRBV20-1 with TRBJ1-1; 9 bases fit TRBD1. The CDR3 has 15 residues. The germline gives CDR1 DFQATT, CDR2 SNEGSKA (reference sequence). The V gene end was trimmed by 5 bases and the J gene end by 1 base; junction bases not matched to a gene: 8. The CDR3 bases are TGCAGTGCTCTGGGACAGGGTCAGGCGAACACTGAAGCTTTCTTT. As protein: CSALGQGQANTEAFF.

V and J are TRBV7-2 and TRBJ2-3; no definite D call. Germline CDR1 SGHTA, CDR2 FQGNSA. This CDR3 region has 16 residues. With 1 base removed from V and 0 bases from J, the gap between germline ends came to 11 bases. CDR3 DNA: TGTGCCAGCAGCTTAGTTGTGGTCAGTAGCACAGATACGCAGTATTTT. Translation gives CASSLVVVSSTDTQYF.

The rearrangement uses TRBV4-2 and TRBJ1-1; a weak D match, TRBD1 (5 bases). Trimming pared 0 bases from V and 1 base from J, leaving 9 bases between. From germline, CDR1 is LGHNA and CDR2 YNFKEQ. The CDR3 totals 15 residues. The CDR3 spells CASSQEPGQNTEAFF. CDR3 nucleotides: TGTGCCAGCAGCCAAGAACCCGGACAGAACACTGAAGCTTTCTTT.

This chain joins TRBV29-1 and TRBJ2-1; 7 bases map to TRBD1. Germline assignment: CDR1 SQVTM and CDR2 ANQGSEA. This CDR3 contains 11 residues. J gave up 9 bases and V 7 bases, and 6 bases lay outside the gene matches. The CDR3 reads CSAQGDVEQFF. CDR3 nucleotide sequence: TGCAGCGCCCAGGGGGATGTTGAGCAGTTCTTC.

The chain employs TRBV4-2 and TRBJ2-2; TRBD1 matches at 7 bases. The germline V gene encodes CDR1 LGHNA and CDR2 YNFKEQ. The V gene end was trimmed by 1 base and the J gene end by 5 bases; junction bases not matched to a gene: 4. The CDR3 totals 15 residues. The CDR3 loop is CASSQGTGHTGELFF. CDR3 coding DNA: TGTGCCAGCAGCCAAGGGACAGGTCATACCGGGGAGCTGTTTTTT.

This clonotype has more than one count but fewer than ten. The chain employs TRBV3-1 and TRBJ1-2; D gene ambiguous. The CDR3 loop spans 12 amino acids. With 2 bases removed from V and 5 bases from J, the gap between germline ends came to 6 bases. The germline V gene has CDR1 LGHDT and CDR2 YNNKEL (reference sequence). The CDR3 reads CASSQMGYGYTF. In nucleotides, the CDR3 is TGTGCCAGCAGCCAAATGGGGTATGGCTACACCTTC.

This clonotype appeared a few times. The chain employs TRBV19 and TRBJ2-3; no clear D. This CDR3 spans 13 amino acids. The ends were cut back, 0 bases at V and 7 bases at J, with 8 bases in the middle. Germline loops: CDR1 LNHDA, CDR2 SQIVND (reference sequence). The chain's CDR3 is CASSIESRYTQYF. The CDR3, as DNA: TGTGCCAGTAGTATAGAGTCGAGGTATACGCAGTATTTT.